The sequence of this TCR beta chain was determined in a study of a mutant IDH1 vaccine in newly diagnosed glioma. Background on the study: The first vaccination came 4-6 weeks after radiotherapy alone, or with temozolomide cycles.

Overall study findings and caveats: Pseudoprogression seemed unlinked to shifts in top peripheral T cell clonotypes.

Some clones are missing from TCRdb's copy, which holds only in-frame ones; the method was immunoSEQ multiplex PCR. The data hold around 30,000 clones, with roughly 89% observed a single time. This sample's time point: week 11, during vaccination. Alongside topical imiquimod, each dose of vaccine comprised 300 ug of mutant IDH1 20-mer peptide. This clone was picked up one time. Its antigen is still unknown. Trimming took off 1 base at V and 8 bases at J, with 17 bases between the two ends. Per germline, CDR1 MGHDK and CDR2 SYGVNS. CDR3 length: 16 residues. The chain links TRBV25-1 to TRBJ1-4, with a possible D match to TRBD1 (5 bases). This TCR came from a man between 18 and 29 years old with glioma. The sequencing used PBMCs, collected from a glioma patient whose treatment included an IDH1 peptide vaccine. CDR3 protein: CASSELRARVNEKLFF. In DNA, the CDR3 is TGTGCCAGCAGTGAATTAAGGGCCAGGGTCAACGAAAAACTGTTTTTT.